This entry is about one TCR beta chain. This sample is part of a study of blood T cell repertoires in COVID-19. Overall study context: Material from acute and convalescent COVID-19 was sourced from the United States, Italy and Spain.

In the original workflow: Estimation of nucleated cell counts was performed using reference gene primer amplification. TCRdb keeps only in-frame clones here, not all; method: immunoSEQ multiplex PCR. The V and J calls and clone size were taken over from that table, and D and trimming were inferred from the DNA. The table has under 250,000 clones, just under 85% seen once. Per germline, CDR1 SGHRS and CDR2 YFSETQ. This CDR3 is 16 amino acids long. With V trimmed by 3 bases and J by 1 base, 8 bases remained unmatched. The receptor was derived from a woman aged 45-59 years with active or convalescent COVID-19. The source material was peripheral blood. The rearrangement uses TRBV5-1 and TRBJ1-2; 8 bases align to TRBD1. CDR3 protein: CASSWTGLGLNYGYTF. CDR3 in DNA: TGCGCCAGCAGCTGGACAGGGCTTGGGCTTAACTATGGCTACACCTTC.